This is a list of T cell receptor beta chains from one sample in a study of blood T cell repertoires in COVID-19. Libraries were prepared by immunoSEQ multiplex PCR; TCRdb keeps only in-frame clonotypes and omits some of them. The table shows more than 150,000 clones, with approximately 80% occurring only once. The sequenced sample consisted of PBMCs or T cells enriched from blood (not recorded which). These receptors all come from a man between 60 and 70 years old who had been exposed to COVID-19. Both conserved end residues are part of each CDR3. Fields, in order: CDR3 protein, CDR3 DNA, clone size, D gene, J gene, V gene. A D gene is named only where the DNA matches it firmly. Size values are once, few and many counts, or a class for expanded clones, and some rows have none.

CDR3 protein: CASSVLAGGPGELFF
CDR3 DNA: TGCGCCAGCAGCGTACTAGCGGGAGGGCCCGGGGAGCTGTTTTTT
clone size: NA
D gene: TRBD2
J gene: TRBJ2-2
V gene: TRBV5-1

CDR3 protein: CASSYARTGQETQYF
CDR3 DNA: TGCGCCAGCAGCTACGCTCGGACAGGGCAAGAGACCCAGTACTTC
clone size: NA
D gene: TRBD1
J gene: TRBJ2-5
V gene: TRBV5-1

CDR3 protein: CASGAKSSGNTIYF
CDR3 DNA: TGTGCCAGCGGGGCCAAAAGCTCTGGAAACACCATATATTTT
clone size: once
D gene: NA
J gene: TRBJ1-3
V gene: TRBV6-5

CDR3 protein: CASSQVRGGSSYNEQFF
CDR3 DNA: TGTGCCAGCAGCCAAGTTAGGGGCGGGAGCTCCTACAATGAGCAGTTCTTC
clone size: NA
D gene: TRBD2
J gene: TRBJ2-1
V gene: TRBV4-2

CDR3 protein: CASSIGQGVRAFF
CDR3 DNA: TGTGCCAGTAGTATAGGACAGGGGGTTCGAGCTTTCTTT
clone size: NA
D gene: TRBD1
J gene: TRBJ1-1
V gene: TRBV19

CDR3 protein: CASRSTGFYEQYF
CDR3 DNA: TGTGCCAGCAGATCGACAGGGTTCTACGAGCAGTACTTC
clone size: NA
D gene: TRBD1
J gene: TRBJ2-7
V gene: TRBV7-9

CDR3 protein: CASSPLSGGSGNTIYF
CDR3 DNA: TGTGCCAGCTCACCTCTTTCAGGGGGCTCTGGAAACACCATATATTTT
clone size: few
D gene: TRBD1
J gene: TRBJ1-3
V gene: TRBV18

CDR3 protein: CASSLDRTSSYEQYF
CDR3 DNA: TGTGCCAGCAGCTTAGATCGGACTAGCTCCTACGAGCAGTACTTC
clone size: NA
D gene: TRBD2
J gene: TRBJ2-7
V gene: TRBV11-2

CDR3 protein: CASSMWQGGEKLFF
CDR3 DNA: TGTGCCAGTAGTATGTGGCAGGGAGGTGAAAAACTGTTTTTT
clone size: once
D gene: NA
J gene: TRBJ1-4
V gene: TRBV19

CDR3 protein: CATSRDLASNYGYTF
CDR3 DNA: TGTGCCACCAGCAGAGATTTAGCCAGTAACTATGGCTACACCTTC
clone size: NA
D gene: NA
J gene: TRBJ1-2
V gene: TRBV15

CDR3 protein: CAWKRGRNTGELFF
CDR3 DNA: TGTGCCTGGAAACGGGGGAGGAACACCGGGGAGCTGTTTTTT
clone size: NA
D gene: NA
J gene: TRBJ2-2
V gene: TRBV30

CDR3 protein: CASSLEGTGVSPLHF
CDR3 DNA: TGTGCCAGCAGCTTGGAAGGGACAGGGGTTTCACCCCTCCACTTT
clone size: NA
D gene: TRBD1
J gene: TRBJ1-6
V gene: TRBV7-9

CDR3 protein: CASRKPGGGTEAFF
CDR3 DNA: TGTGCCAGCAGAAAACCAGGGGGCGGCACTGAAGCTTTCTTT
clone size: NA
D gene: TRBD1
J gene: TRBJ1-1
V gene: TRBV6-5

CDR3 protein: CARSSRPGAMNTEAFF
CDR3 DNA: TGTGCCAGAAGCTCCAGGCCAGGGGCAATGAACACTGAAGCTTTCTTT
clone size: NA
D gene: NA
J gene: TRBJ1-1
V gene: TRBV5-3

CDR3 protein: CASREPGLSNQPQHF
CDR3 DNA: TGTGCCAGTAGAGAACCGGGACTTAGCAATCAGCCCCAGCATTTT
clone size: few
D gene: NA
J gene: TRBJ1-5
V gene: TRBV19

CDR3 protein: CASSRGLRSSYEQYF
CDR3 DNA: TGTGCCAGCAGCCGAGGGCTTCGGAGCTCCTACGAGCAGTACTTC
clone size: NA
D gene: NA
J gene: TRBJ2-7
V gene: TRBV6-5

CDR3 protein: CASSHRGSYEQYF
CDR3 DNA: TGTGCCAGCAGCCACCGCGGCTCCTACGAGCAGTACTTC
clone size: NA
D gene: NA
J gene: TRBJ2-7
V gene: TRBV14

CDR3 protein: CASSSGGQNALYEQYF
CDR3 DNA: TGTGCCAGCAGCTCCGGGGGACAGAACGCCCTCTACGAGCAGTACTTC
clone size: once
D gene: NA
J gene: TRBJ2-7
V gene: TRBV5-4

CDR3 protein: CASSDGGRGTDTQYF
CDR3 DNA: TGTGCCAGCAGTGACGGCGGGAGGGGCACAGATACGCAGTATTTT
clone size: few
D gene: TRBD2
J gene: TRBJ2-3
V gene: TRBV6-4

CDR3 protein: CASSYSGGGNEKLFF
CDR3 DNA: TGTGCCAGCAGTTACTCGGGGGGAGGTAATGAAAAACTGTTTTTT
clone size: few
D gene: NA
J gene: TRBJ1-4
V gene: TRBV6-5

CDR3 protein: CASRWDRGITEAFF
CDR3 DNA: TGTGCCAGCAGGTGGGACAGGGGTATCACTGAAGCTTTCTTT
clone size: NA
D gene: TRBD1
J gene: TRBJ1-1
V gene: TRBV7-2

CDR3 protein: CASSPGGGASQPQHF
CDR3 DNA: TGTGCCAGCAGTCCGGGAGGGGGGGCCAGTCAGCCCCAGCATTTT
clone size: NA
D gene: NA
J gene: TRBJ1-5
V gene: TRBV6-5

CDR3 protein: CASSTLWSATSYNEQFF
CDR3 DNA: TGTGCCAGCAGTACTTTATGGTCAGCGACCTCCTACAATGAGCAGTTCTTC
clone size: NA
D gene: NA
J gene: TRBJ2-1
V gene: TRBV6-2/TRBV6-3

CDR3 protein: CASSPSGGKTNEQFF
CDR3 DNA: TGTGCCAGCAGTCCGTCAGGGGGGAAAACCAATGAGCAGTTCTTC
clone size: NA
D gene: NA
J gene: TRBJ2-1
V gene: TRBV6-1

CDR3 protein: CATSGSEARDNQPQHF
CDR3 DNA: TGTGCCACCAGTGGGTCGGAGGCCCGGGACAATCAGCCCCAGCATTTT
clone size: NA
D gene: NA
J gene: TRBJ1-5
V gene: TRBV24-1

CDR3 protein: CASSVRDRSEAFF
CDR3 DNA: TGCGCCAGCAGCGTCCGGGACAGGAGTGAAGCTTTCTTT
clone size: NA
D gene: TRBD1
J gene: TRBJ1-1
V gene: TRBV5-1

CDR3 protein: CASSNFPGTSDNEQFF
CDR3 DNA: TGTGCCAGCAGTAACTTCCCCGGGACTAGTGACAATGAGCAGTTCTTC
clone size: NA
D gene: TRBD2
J gene: TRBJ2-1
V gene: TRBV6-4

CDR3 protein: CASSHDGTGSEQYF
CDR3 DNA: TGTGCCAGCAGCCATGACGGGACAGGGAGCGAGCAGTACTTC
clone size: few
D gene: TRBD1
J gene: TRBJ2-7
V gene: TRBV5-4

CDR3 protein: CASSYRLAGYNEQFF
CDR3 DNA: TGTGCCAGCAGTTACCGACTAGCGGGGTACAATGAGCAGTTCTTC
clone size: NA
D gene: TRBD2
J gene: TRBJ2-1
V gene: TRBV6-5

CDR3 protein: CASSFPKGGSYEQYF
CDR3 DNA: TGTGCCAGCAGTTTCCCCAAAGGAGGATCCTACGAGCAGTACTTC
clone size: NA
D gene: NA
J gene: TRBJ2-7
V gene: TRBV28